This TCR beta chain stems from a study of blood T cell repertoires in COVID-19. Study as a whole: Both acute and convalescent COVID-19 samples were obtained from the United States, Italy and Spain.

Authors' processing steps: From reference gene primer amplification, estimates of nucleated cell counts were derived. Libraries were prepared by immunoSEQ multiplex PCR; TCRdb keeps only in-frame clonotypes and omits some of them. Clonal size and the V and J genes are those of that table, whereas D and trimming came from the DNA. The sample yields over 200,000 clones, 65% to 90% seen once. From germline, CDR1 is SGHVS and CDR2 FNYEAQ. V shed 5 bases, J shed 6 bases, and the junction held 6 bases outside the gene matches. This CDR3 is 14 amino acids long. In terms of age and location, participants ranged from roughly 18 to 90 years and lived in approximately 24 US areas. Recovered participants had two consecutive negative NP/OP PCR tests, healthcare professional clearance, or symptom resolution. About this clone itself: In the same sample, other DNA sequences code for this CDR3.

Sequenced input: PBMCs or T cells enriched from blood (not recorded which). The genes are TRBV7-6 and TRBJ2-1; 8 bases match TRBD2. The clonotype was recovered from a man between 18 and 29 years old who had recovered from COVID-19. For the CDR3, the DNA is TGTGCCAGCAGCCCGCTAGCGGGCGGCAATGAGCAGTTCTTC. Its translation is CASSPLAGGNEQFF.